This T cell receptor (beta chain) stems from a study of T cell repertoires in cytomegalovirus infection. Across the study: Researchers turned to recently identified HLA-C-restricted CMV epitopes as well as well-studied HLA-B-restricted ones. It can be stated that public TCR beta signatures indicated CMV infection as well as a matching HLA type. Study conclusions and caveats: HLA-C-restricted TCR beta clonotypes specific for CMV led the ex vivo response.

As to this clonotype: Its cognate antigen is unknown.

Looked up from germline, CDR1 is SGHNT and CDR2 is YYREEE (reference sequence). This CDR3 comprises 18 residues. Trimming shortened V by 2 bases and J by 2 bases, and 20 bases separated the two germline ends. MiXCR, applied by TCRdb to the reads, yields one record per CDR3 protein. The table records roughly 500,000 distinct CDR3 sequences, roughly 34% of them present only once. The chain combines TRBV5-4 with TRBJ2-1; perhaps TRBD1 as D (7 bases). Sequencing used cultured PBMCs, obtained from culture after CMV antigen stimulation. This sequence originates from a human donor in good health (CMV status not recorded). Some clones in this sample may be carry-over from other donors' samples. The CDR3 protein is CASSFSSAGQMTYNEQFF. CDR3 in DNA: TGTGCCAGCAGCTTTTCTTCCGCGGGACAGATGACCTACAATGAGCAGTTCTTC.